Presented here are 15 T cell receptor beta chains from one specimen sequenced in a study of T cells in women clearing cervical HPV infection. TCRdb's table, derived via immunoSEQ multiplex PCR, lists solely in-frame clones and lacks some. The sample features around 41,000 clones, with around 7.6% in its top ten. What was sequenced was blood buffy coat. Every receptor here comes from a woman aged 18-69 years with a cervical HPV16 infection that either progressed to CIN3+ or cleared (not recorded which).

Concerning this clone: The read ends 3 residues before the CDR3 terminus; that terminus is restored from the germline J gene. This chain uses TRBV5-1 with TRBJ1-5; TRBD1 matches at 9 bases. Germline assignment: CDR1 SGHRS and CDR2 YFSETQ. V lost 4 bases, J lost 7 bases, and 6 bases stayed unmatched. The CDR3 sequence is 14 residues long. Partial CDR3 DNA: TGCGCCAGCAGCGATCGACAGGGGGTCCAGCCC. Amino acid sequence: CASSDRQGVQP. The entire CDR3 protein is CASSDRQGVQPQHF.

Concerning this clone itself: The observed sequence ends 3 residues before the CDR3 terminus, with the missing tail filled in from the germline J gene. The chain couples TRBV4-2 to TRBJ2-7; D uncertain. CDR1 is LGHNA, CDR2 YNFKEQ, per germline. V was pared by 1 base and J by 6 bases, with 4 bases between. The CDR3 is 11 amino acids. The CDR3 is CASSQGREQYF. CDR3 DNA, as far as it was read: TGTGCCAGCAGCCAAGGTCGCGAG.

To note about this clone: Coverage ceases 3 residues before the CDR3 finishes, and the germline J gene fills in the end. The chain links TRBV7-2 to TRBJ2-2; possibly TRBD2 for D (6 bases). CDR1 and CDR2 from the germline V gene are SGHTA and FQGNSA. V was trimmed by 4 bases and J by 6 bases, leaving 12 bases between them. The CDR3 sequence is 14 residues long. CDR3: CASSSGDWAGELFF. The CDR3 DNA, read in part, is TGTGCCAGCAGCTCGGGGGACTGGGCCGGGGAG.

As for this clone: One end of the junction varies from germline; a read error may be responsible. The chain's CDR3 is CASCDRGFEKLFF. The sequenced CDR3 bases are TGCGCCAGCTGTGACAGGGGTTTTGAAAAA. The chain employs TRBV10-1 and TRBJ1-4, with 8 positions matching TRBD1. The observed sequence ends 3 residues before the CDR3 terminus, with the missing tail filled in from the germline J gene. There are 13 residues in the CDR3. The germline V gene has CDR1 WNHNN and CDR2 SYGVQD (reference sequence).

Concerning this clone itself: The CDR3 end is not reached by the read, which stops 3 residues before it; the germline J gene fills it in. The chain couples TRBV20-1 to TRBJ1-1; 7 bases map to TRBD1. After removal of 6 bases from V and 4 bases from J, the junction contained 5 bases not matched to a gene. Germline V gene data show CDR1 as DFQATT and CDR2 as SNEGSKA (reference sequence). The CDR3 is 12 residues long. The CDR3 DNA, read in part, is TGCAGTGCCTACGACAGGGTCACTGAA. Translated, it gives CSAYDRVTE. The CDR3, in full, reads CSAYDRVTEAFF.

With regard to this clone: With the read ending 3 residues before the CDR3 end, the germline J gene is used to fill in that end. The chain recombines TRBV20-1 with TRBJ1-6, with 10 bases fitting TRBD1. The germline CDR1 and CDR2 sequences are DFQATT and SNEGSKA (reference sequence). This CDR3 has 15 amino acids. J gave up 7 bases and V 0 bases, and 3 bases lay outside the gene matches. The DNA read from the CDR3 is TGCAGTGCTAGAGAACCGGACAGGGGGAATTCACCC. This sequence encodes CSAREPDRGNSP. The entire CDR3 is CSAREPDRGNSPLHF.

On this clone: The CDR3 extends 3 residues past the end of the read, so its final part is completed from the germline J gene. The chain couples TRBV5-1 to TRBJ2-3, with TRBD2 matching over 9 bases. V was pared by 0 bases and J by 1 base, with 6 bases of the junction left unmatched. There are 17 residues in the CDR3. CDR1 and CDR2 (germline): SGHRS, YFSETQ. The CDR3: CASSLDNRTSGTDTQYF. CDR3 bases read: TGCGCCAGCAGCTTGGATAACCGGACTAGCGGCACAGATACG.

CDR3 sequence reads: CASSDVAGGPSLYEQYF. Partial CDR3 DNA: TGTGCCAGCAGTGATGTAGCGGGAGGGCCCTCGTTGTACGAG. V usage is TRBV2 and J usage is TRBJ2-7; 11 positions match TRBD2. The CDR3 is cut off 3 residues early in the read; its end comes from the germline J gene. Trimming removed 3 bases from V and 4 bases from J; junction bases left unmatched: 11. CDR3 length: 17 amino acids. CDR1 is SNHLY and CDR2 is FYNNEI in the germline V gene.

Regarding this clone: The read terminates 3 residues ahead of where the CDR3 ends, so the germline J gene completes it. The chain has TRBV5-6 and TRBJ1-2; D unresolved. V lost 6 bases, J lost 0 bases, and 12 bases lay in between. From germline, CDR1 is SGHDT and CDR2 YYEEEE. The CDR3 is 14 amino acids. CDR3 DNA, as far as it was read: TGTGCCAGCAACGACCGGGTCCCTAACTATGGC. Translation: CASNDRVPNYG. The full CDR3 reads CASNDRVPNYGYTF.

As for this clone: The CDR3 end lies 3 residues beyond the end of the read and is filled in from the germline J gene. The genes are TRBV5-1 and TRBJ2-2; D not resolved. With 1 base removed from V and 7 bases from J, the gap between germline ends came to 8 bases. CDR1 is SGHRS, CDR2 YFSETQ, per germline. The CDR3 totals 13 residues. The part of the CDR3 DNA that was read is TGCGCCAGCAGCTTGTTGGGCGTCGGGGAG. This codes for CASSLLGVGE. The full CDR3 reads CASSLLGVGELFF. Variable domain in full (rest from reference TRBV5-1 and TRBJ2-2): KAGVTQTPRYLIKTRGQQVTLSCSPISGHRSVSWYQQTPGQGLQFLFEYFSETQRNKGNFPGRFSGRQFSNSRSEMNVSTLELGDSALYLCASSLLGVGELFFGEGSRLTVL.

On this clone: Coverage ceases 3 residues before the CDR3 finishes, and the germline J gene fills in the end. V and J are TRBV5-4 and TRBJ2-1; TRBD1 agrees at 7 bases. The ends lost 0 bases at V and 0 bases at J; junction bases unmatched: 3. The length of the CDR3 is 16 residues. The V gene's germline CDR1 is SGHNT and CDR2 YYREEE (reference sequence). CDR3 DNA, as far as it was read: TGTGCCAGCAGCTTGGGGGCAGGGGGCTCCTACAATGAG. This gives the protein CASSLGAGGSYNE. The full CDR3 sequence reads CASSLGAGGSYNEQFF.

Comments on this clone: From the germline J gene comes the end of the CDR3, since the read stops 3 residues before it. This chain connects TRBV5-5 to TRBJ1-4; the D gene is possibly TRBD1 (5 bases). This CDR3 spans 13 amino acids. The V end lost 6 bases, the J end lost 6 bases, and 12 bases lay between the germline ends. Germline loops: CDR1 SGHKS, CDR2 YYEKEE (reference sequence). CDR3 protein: CASTRVVHEKLFF. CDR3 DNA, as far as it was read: TGTGCCAGCACCAGGGTAGTTCATGAAAAA.

Incomplete CDR3 DNA: TGTGCCAGCAGCTCAGACAGGGCCTATGGC. Translation: CASSSDRAYG. Given in full, the CDR3 is CASSSDRAYGYTF. The chain has TRBV2 and TRBJ1-2; 7 positions agree with TRBD1. The CDR3 extends 3 residues past the end of the read, so its final part is completed from the germline J gene. The CDR3 is made up of 13 amino acids. V dropped 6 bases and J dropped 4; count of bases not matched to a gene: 5. The germline CDR1 and CDR2 sequences are SNHLY and FYNNEI.

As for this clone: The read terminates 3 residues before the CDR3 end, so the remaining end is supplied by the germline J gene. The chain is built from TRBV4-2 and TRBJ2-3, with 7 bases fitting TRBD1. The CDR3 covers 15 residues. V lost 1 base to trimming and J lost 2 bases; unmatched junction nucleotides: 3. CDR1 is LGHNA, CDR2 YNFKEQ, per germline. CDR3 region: CASSQVGQTTDTQYF. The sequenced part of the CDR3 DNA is TGTGCCAGCAGCCAAGTGGGACAGACCACAGATACG.

The CDR3 spells CASSFQGIGTGELFF. The covered CDR3 bases are TGTGCCAGCAGCTTCCAGGGCATCGGCACCGGGGAG. This chain joins TRBV5-4 and TRBJ2-2, with D tentatively TRBD1 (5 bases). The read ends 3 residues before the CDR3 terminus; that terminus is restored from the germline J gene. With 2 bases removed from V and 4 bases from J, the gap between germline ends came to 12 bases. There are 15 residues in the CDR3. From germline, CDR1 is SGHNT and CDR2 YYREEE (reference sequence).